This T cell receptor (beta chain) was retrieved from a study of chemoradiotherapy in HPV16-positive cancers. The wider study: Candidate HPV-specific T-cell clones and common TCR motifs came from functional assays in a couple of HPV16-positive patients.

Measured with immunoSEQ multiplex PCR; TCRdb has only the in-frame clones, and not every one. The table records several thousand clones, about 96% of them present only once. CDR3 length: 17 residues. V gave up 3 bases and J gave up 4 bases; unmatched junction bases: 7. The germline V gene has CDR1 MDHEN and CDR2 SYDVKM. The chain couples TRBV28 to TRBJ2-3; 13 bases match TRBD2. This specimen consisted of tumor tissue, obtained from a patient who underwent chemoradiotherapy. The clonotype was recovered from a human donor with HPV-associated anogenital cancer. CDR3 sequence reads: CASSFDSLAGGADTQYF. CDR3 sequence (DNA): TGTGCCAGCAGTTTCGATTCACTAGCGGGAGGGGCAGATACGCAGTATTTT. Filled out from reference TRBV28 and TRBJ2-3, the complete variable domain reads DVKVTQSSRYLVKRTGEKVFLECVQDMDHENMFWYRQDPGLGLRLIYFSYDVKMKEKGDIPEGYSVSREKKERFSLILESASTNQTSMYLCASSFDSLAGGADTQYFGPGTRLTVL.